This T cell receptor beta chain was sequenced in a study of blood T cell repertoires in COVID-19. In the study overall: The cDNA or gDNA used as material had been derived from T cells, B-cell-depleted T cells, or PBMCs.

Sequencing was performed with immunoSEQ multiplex PCR; in TCRdb, only in-frame clones are kept and a portion is missing. Of about 73,000 clones in the sample, over 70% are singletons; the top ten hold over 20%. Trimming pared 5 bases from V and 1 base from J, leaving 17 bases between. The V gene's germline CDR1 is MDHEN and CDR2 SYDVKM. The CDR3 has 16 amino acids. This chain links TRBV28 with TRBJ1-2; D is unresolved. Sample: peripheral blood. The receptor's source is a man in his sixties with acute or convalescent COVID-19. The CDR3: CASSPPPESINYGYTF. CDR3 DNA: TGTGCCAGCAGTCCCCCCCCCGAGAGCATTAACTATGGCTACACCTTC.